The 9 T cell receptor beta chains reported below all come from one sample, sequenced in a study of shared clonotypes between healthy human individuals. Assay used: immunoSEQ multiplex PCR; TCRdb lists only in-frame clones, some missing. In the table there are 2 million to 3 million clones, approximately 93% of which are singletons. Material: naive CD4+ T cells from PBMCs. Subset specified: CD45RA+ positively selected. The receptor set was obtained from a man aged 18 to 30 in good health. Some clones in this sample may be carry-over from other donors' samples.

The genes are TRBV14 and TRBJ2-7, with a possible D match to TRBD2 (5 bases). This CDR3 is 15 amino acids long. Trimming removed 0 bases from V and 4 bases from J, with 13 bases in between. CDR1 and CDR2 (germline): SGHDN, FVKESK. The CDR3 sequence: CASSQEGSGPYEQYF. The CDR3 nucleotides read TGTGCCAGCAGCCAAGAAGGGAGCGGTCCATACGAGCAGTACTTC.

The V gene is TRBV7-2, the J gene TRBJ1-4, with D unresolved. Per germline, CDR1 SGHTA and CDR2 FQGNSA. CDR3 length equals 14 residues. V was shortened by 1 base and J by 6 bases, with 9 bases between the two germline ends. CDR3 amino acids: CASSLVRWDEKLFF. The CDR3 DNA follows: TGTGCCAGCAGCTTAGTGAGGTGGGATGAAAAACTGTTTTTT.

This chain joins TRBV5-1 and TRBJ1-5, with D possibly matching TRBD1 (5 bases). The CDR3 consists of 14 residues. CDR1 is SGHRS, CDR2 YFSETQ, per germline. V dropped 4 bases and J dropped 6 bases, with 14 bases sitting between them. CDR3 sequence: CASSLQGRGQPQHF. The CDR3 DNA sequence: TGCGCCAGCAGCCTGCAAGGAAGGGGTCAGCCCCAGCATTTT.

The genes are TRBV15 and TRBJ2-1; D remains ambiguous. Trimming left V 8 bases short and J 5 bases short, with 7 bases between. CDR3 size: 11 residues. Germline values: CDR1 LNHNV, CDR2 YYDKDF (reference sequence). CDR3 bases: TGTGCCACCGTAGCTGACAATGAGCAGTTCTTC. Amino acid sequence: CATVADNEQFF.

The J gene is TRBJ2-7, the V gene TRBV14; maybe TRBD2 (7 bases). The CDR3 has 15 residues. V was pared by 4 bases and J by 2 bases, with 15 bases between. CDR1 is SGHDN and CDR2 is FVKESK in the germline V gene. CDR3 loop: CASSPIGGGPYEQYF. The DNA for the CDR3 is TGTGCCAGCAGCCCGATAGGGGGAGGGCCCTACGAGCAGTACTTC.

The chain joins TRBV5-1 to TRBJ1-4; D remains unclear. The CDR3 is 15 residues long. Trimming left V 0 bases short and J 4 bases short, with 10 bases between. Germline lookup yields CDR1 SGHRS and CDR2 YFSETQ. CDR3: CASSLVGGLNEKLFF. Written as DNA, the CDR3 is TGCGCCAGCAGCTTGGTCGGCGGTCTTAATGAAAAACTGTTTTTT.

The chain recombines TRBV11-1 with TRBJ2-7; possibly TRBD2 for D (7 bases). The length of the CDR3 is 15 residues. Trimming left V 5 bases short and J 1 base short, with 15 bases between. Germline CDR1 and CDR2: SGHAT and FQDESV (reference sequence). The CDR3 loop reads CASSLEGGGSYEQYF. The CDR3 region has the DNA TGTGCCAGCAGCCTCGAGGGAGGGGGTTCCTACGAGCAGTACTTC.

The rearrangement uses TRBV29-1 and TRBJ1-1, with D unclear. This CDR3 has 12 amino acids. The V end lost 4 bases, the J end lost 2 bases, and 8 bases lay between the germline ends. CDR1 is SQVTM, CDR2 ANQGSEA, per germline. CDR3 protein: CSVGHFNTEAFF. CDR3 nucleotides: TGCAGCGTTGGACACTTTAACACTGAAGCTTTCTTT.

The rearrangement joins TRBV7-9 to TRBJ2-7; 10 nucleotides agree with TRBD2. V gave up 6 bases and J gave up 3 bases; unmatched junction bases: 11. There are 16 residues in the CDR3. Germline values: CDR1 SEHNR, CDR2 FQNEAQ (reference sequence). In nucleotides, the CDR3 is TGTGCCAGCAGTATGACTAGCGGGCGGTCCTTCTACGAGCAGTACTTC. Translated, it gives CASSMTSGRSFYEQYF.